Each of the 27 T cell receptor beta chains below was sequenced from the same sample in a study of blood T cells in healthy people across ages. Alongside a J-beta primer mix, a sample-barcoded 5' primer served in a second PCR lasting 7 to 11 cycles. TCRdb reprocessed the 5' RACE reads via MiXCR and lists one record per CDR3 protein. This sample has around 520,000 distinct CDR3 sequences, with about 25% found just once. These data also formed part of another study, on T cells of mothers and their children.

Sequencing was carried out using blood. The receptors were sampled from a boy aged 2 to 10 in good health.

V and J are TRBV20-1 and TRBJ1-3; D remains ambiguous. The V end was cut by 4 bases, the J end by 0 bases, with 10 bases between. The CDR3 is 14 amino acids. The germline V gene encodes CDR1 DFQATT and CDR2 SNEGSKA (reference sequence). This chain's CDR3 is CSAIESSSGNTIYF. The CDR3 bases are TGCAGTGCTATAGAATCATCCTCTGGAAACACCATATATTTT.

The genes are TRBV5-4 and TRBJ2-3; D remains unclear. The ends were cut back, 1 base at V and 6 bases at J, with 9 bases in the middle. The CDR3 runs 13 residues. CDR1 and CDR2 from the germline V gene are SGHNT and YYREEE (reference sequence). The CDR3 DNA follows: TGTGCCAGCAGCTTGAAGGCGACGGATACGCAGTATTTT. Translation: CASSLKATDTQYF.

This chain joins TRBV7-8 and TRBJ1-1; D ambiguous. Germline CDR1 SGHVS, CDR2 FQNEAQ. The CDR3 extends over 15 amino acids. V was clipped by 4 bases and J by 0 bases, with 12 bases between them. For the CDR3, the DNA is TGTGCCAGCAGCTCCACCAGTACTATGAACACTGAAGCTTTCTTT. Translated, it gives CASSSTSTMNTEAFF.

The J gene is TRBJ2-5, the V gene TRBV10-2; D remains ambiguous. From germline, CDR1 is WSHSY and CDR2 SAAADI. This CDR3 spans 13 amino acids. Trimming took off 0 bases at V and 7 bases at J, with 9 bases between the two ends. As DNA, the CDR3 is TGCGCCAGCAGTGAGTCGCAATTGGGGACCCAGTACTTC. Translation gives CASSESQLGTQYF.

This clonotype was detected only a few times. The chain combines TRBV2 with TRBJ2-7, with D possibly called TRBD1 or TRBD2 (6 bases each). CDR3 size: 15 residues. From germline, CDR1 is SNHLY and CDR2 FYNNEI. Trimming shortened V by 0 bases and J by 3 bases, and 12 bases separated the two germline ends. The CDR3 spells CASSEARGRNYEQYF. CDR3 nucleotide sequence: TGTGCCAGCAGTGAAGCCCGGGGGCGGAACTACGAGCAGTACTTC.

This clonotype was observed a few times. This chain links TRBV29-1 with TRBJ2-1; D ambiguous. Germline V gene data show CDR1 as SQVTM and CDR2 as ANQGSEA. Trimming shortened V by 5 bases and J by 5 bases, and 7 bases separated the two germline ends. The CDR3 spans 11 residues. CDR3 protein: CSVRANNEQFF. The CDR3 nucleotides are TGCAGCGTTAGGGCCAACAATGAGCAGTTCTTC.

This clonotype came up a few times. The CDR3: CASSRGGFSGYTF. CDR3 nucleotide sequence: TGTGCCAGCAGCCGAGGCGGGTTCTCTGGCTACACCTTC. V and J are TRBV3-1 and TRBJ1-2; D not certain. CDR3 length: 13 amino acids. V was clipped by 4 bases and J by 7 bases, with 13 bases between them. Germline lookup yields CDR1 LGHDT and CDR2 YNNKEL (reference sequence).

V usage is TRBV4-2 and J usage is TRBJ1-4; D is perhaps TRBD1 (5 bases). CDR1 is LGHNA and CDR2 is YNFKEQ in the germline V gene. The CDR3 totals 14 residues. The V and J ends lost 1 base and 5 bases respectively, with 8 bases between them. This CDR3 reads CASSQGQKNEKLFF. CDR3 in DNA: TGTGCCAGCAGCCAAGGACAGAAGAATGAAAAACTGTTTTTT.

A few counts support this clonotype. A junction end diverges from the germline sequence, so it may reflect a read error. The chain joins TRBV12-3 or TRBV12-4 to TRBJ2-3; 8 bases fit TRBD1. This CDR3 is 13 amino acids long. The CDR3 sequence is CACSRTGSDTQYF. In DNA, the CDR3 is TGTGCCTGCAGTCGGACAGGGTCAGATACGCAGTATTTT.

The table lists this clonotype with a few counts. This chain joins TRBV5-1 and TRBJ2-5; D might be TRBD2 (6 bases). The end of the DNA aligns better with TRBJ2-1, so the J call may be wrong. Germline loops: CDR1 SGHRS, CDR2 YFSETQ. This CDR3 is built from 13 residues. This chain's CDR3 is CASTGVIYNEQFF. CDR3 DNA: TGCGCCAGCACGGGGGTGATATACAATGAGCAGTTCTTC.

This clonotype was seen a handful of times. The chain links TRBV6-6 to TRBJ2-5; D possibly corresponds to TRBD2 (6 bases). With the DNA end fitting TRBJ2-1 better, the J assignment may be wrong. The CDR3 extends over 16 amino acids. The germline gives CDR1 MNHNY, CDR2 SVGAGI (reference sequence). The CDR3 sequence: CASSFLGGAGLNEQFF. Here the CDR3 DNA reads TGTGCCAGCAGTTTCCTTGGCGGGGCTGGTCTCAATGAGCAGTTCTTC.

This clonotype was found a few times. The genes are TRBV12-5 and TRBJ2-1; D possibly uses TRBD1 or TRBD2 (5 bases each). The CDR3 has 13 residues. The germline V and J ends were trimmed by 7 bases and 2 bases, with 9 bases remaining between them. Germline values: CDR1 LGHNT, CDR2 FRNRAP. The chain's CDR3 is CASAEGTYNEQFF. In nucleotides, the CDR3 is TGTGCTAGTGCAGAGGGGACCTACAATGAGCAGTTCTTC.

The chain uses TRBV11-2 and TRBJ2-3, with D possibly being TRBD1 or TRBD2 (5 bases each). The V gene lost 1 base and the J gene lost 4 bases, with 9 bases spanning the gap. The CDR3 is 14 amino acids. Germline CDR1 and CDR2: SGHAT and FQNNGV. DNA of the CDR3: TGTGCCAGCAGCTTAGCGGGGCGGGCAGATACGCAGTATTTT. This encodes CASSLAGRADTQYF.

This clonotype was observed at least ten times. The chain is built from TRBV4-3 and TRBJ2-1, with 8 positions matching TRBD2. This CDR3 is 16 amino acids long. Looked up from germline, CDR1 is LGHNA and CDR2 is YSLEER. V gave up 0 bases and J gave up 3 bases; unmatched junction bases: 4. In DNA form, the CDR3 reads TGCGCCAGCAGCCAAGATCCCACTAGCGGCTACAATGAGCAGTTCTTC. This translates into CASSQDPTSGYNEQFF.

The V gene is TRBV12-3 or TRBV12-4, the J gene TRBJ1-1; D is possibly TRBD1 (6 bases). The V gene lost 4 bases and the J gene lost 8 bases, with 17 bases spanning the gap. CDR3 size: 14 residues. Here the CDR3 DNA reads TGTGCCAGCAGTTCGGACCGAACTCAGGGGGAAGCTTTCTTT. Encoded protein: CASSSDRTQGEAFF.

The V gene is TRBV2, the J gene TRBJ1-6; 7 nucleotides match TRBD1. The V gene end was trimmed by 4 bases and the J gene end by 9 bases; junction bases not matched to a gene: 9. Germline V gene data show CDR1 as SNHLY and CDR2 as FYNNEI. This CDR3 has 15 residues. The CDR3 DNA reads TGTGCCAGCAGTGGGGAGGGGACAGAAGCTTCACCCCTCCACTTT. Protein: CASSGEGTEASPLHF.

V and J are TRBV11-2 and TRBJ1-2; D uncertain. With 4 bases removed from V and 8 bases from J, the gap between germline ends came to 8 bases. The CDR3 is made up of 11 amino acids. Germline CDR1 and CDR2: SGHAT and FQNNGV. The CDR3 DNA sequence: TGTGCCAGCAGCTCCATTTGGGGCTACACCTTC. It codes for CASSSIWGYTF.

There are a few counts of this clonotype. The V and J genes are TRBV5-4 and TRBJ2-7, with 9 bases fitting TRBD2. The trim removed 0 bases at V and 2 bases at J, leaving 3 bases unmatched. Germline CDR1 is SGHNT and CDR2 is YYREEE (reference sequence). The CDR3 has 15 amino acids. The CDR3 region is CASSLVQRGAYEQYF. Written as DNA, the CDR3 is TGTGCCAGCAGCTTGGTTCAGCGGGGGGCCTACGAGCAGTACTTC.

This chain connects TRBV27 to TRBJ2-5; the D gene is possibly TRBD2 (5 bases). The V gene lost 6 bases and the J gene lost 2 bases, with 16 bases spanning the gap. The CDR3 length is 15 residues. Germline CDR1 is MNHEY and CDR2 is SMNVEV (reference sequence). The CDR3 region is CASSSRAELQETQYF. Written as DNA, the CDR3 is TGTGCCAGCAGCAGTCGAGCGGAACTTCAAGAGACCCAGTACTTC.

The J gene is TRBJ2-3, the V gene TRBV10-3; D is tentatively TRBD1 or TRBD2 (5 bases each). V dropped 10 bases and J dropped 2 bases, with 19 bases sitting between them. Germline loops: CDR1 ENHRY, CDR2 SYGVKD. The CDR3 is 15 residues long. The CDR3 DNA is TGTGCCACCCGGGGCCCTCGAGATTACACAGATACGCAGTATTTT. Amino acids: CATRGPRDYTDTQYF.

The sample holds many counts of this clonotype. This rearrangement joins TRBV5-1 to TRBJ2-5; D perhaps matches TRBD1 (5 bases). V was shortened by 3 bases and J by 5 bases, with 14 bases between the two germline ends. Germline V gene lookup returns CDR1 SGHRS and CDR2 YFSETQ. The CDR3 totals 14 residues. The chain's CDR3 is CASSSQGLGETQYF. DNA of the CDR3: TGCGCCAGCAGCTCCCAGGGCCTGGGGGAGACCCAGTACTTC.

This clonotype was found a few times. The gene calls are TRBV9 and TRBJ2-2; 11 nucleotides agree with TRBD1. V lost 4 bases and J lost 6; bases outside the gene matches: 8. The CDR3 consists of 16 residues. Germline loops: CDR1 SGDLS, CDR2 YYNGEE. CDR3 region: CASSPRDRGLSGELFF. The CDR3 nucleotides are TGTGCCAGCAGCCCCCGGGACAGGGGGTTGTCCGGGGAGCTGTTTTTT.

V usage is TRBV29-1 and J usage is TRBJ1-1; D might be TRBD1 (6 bases). V was pared by 7 bases and J by 4 bases, with 19 bases between. The CDR3 extends over 14 amino acids. Germline CDR1 and CDR2: SQVTM and ANQGSEA. The CDR3 bases are TGCAGCGCGGCGAGGGGGGTTGGGGGCACTGAAGCTTTCTTT. Amino acids: CSAARGVGGTEAFF.

This clonotype was counted only a few times. The chain carries TRBV6-5 and TRBJ1-6; D is possibly TRBD1 (5 bases). The CDR3 length is 15 residues. Germline values: CDR1 MNHEY, CDR2 SVGAGI. V gave up 2 bases and J gave up 10 bases, with 15 bases separating them. The CDR3 protein is CASSYGGGEGSPLHF. CDR3 in DNA: TGTGCCAGCAGTTACGGGGGGGGTGAAGGCTCACCCCTCCACTTT.

This clonotype appeared a few times. The V gene is TRBV10-3, the J gene TRBJ2-6, with D hard to call. The CDR3 spans 16 residues. With 2 bases removed from V and 2 bases from J, the gap between germline ends came to 10 bases. Germline CDR1 reads ENHRY; CDR2 reads SYGVKD. CDR3 DNA sequence: TGTGCCATCAGTGAGGGGATTGGGGCTGGGGCCAACGTCCTGACTTTC. Amino acid sequence: CAISEGIGAGANVLTF.

The genes are TRBV4-3 and TRBJ2-5, with D perhaps TRBD1 or TRBD2 (6 bases each). The germline gives CDR1 LGHNA, CDR2 YSLEER. This CDR3 comprises 16 residues. Trimming removed 0 bases at V and 2 bases at J, with 13 bases between. This CDR3 is CASSQDPEGGQETQYF. In DNA, the CDR3 is TGCGCCAGCAGCCAAGATCCCGAGGGGGGTCAAGAGACCCAGTACTTC.

The sample holds a few counts of this clonotype. This chain uses TRBV14 with TRBJ2-5; D is perhaps TRBD2 (5 bases). Per the germline V gene, CDR1 is SGHDN and CDR2 is FVKESK. V was pared by 3 bases and J by 1 base, with 9 bases between. The CDR3 totals 14 residues. CDR3 coding DNA: TGTGCCAGCAGCCAGAGAGCGGTCCAAGAGACCCAGTACTTC. It is translated as CASSQRAVQETQYF.